Presented here are 8 T cell receptor beta chains from one specimen sequenced in a study of shared clonotypes between healthy human individuals. Selected positively for CCR7 and CD45RO-negative, naive CD8 cells excluded terminally differentiated effector memory CD45RA+ cells. Clones were sequenced by immunoSEQ multiplex PCR, and TCRdb holds only the in-frame ones, with some missing. In the table there are about 1,900,000 clones, about 95% of which are singletons. Sequenced material: naive CD8+ T cells sorted from blood. Receptor source: a man younger than 35 in good health.

On this clone itself: Other DNA sequences from this sample encode an identical CDR3 as well. V and J are TRBV6-5 and TRBJ2-2; 7 bases fit TRBD1. Unmatched junction bases numbered 5, after V lost 0 bases and J lost 4 bases. Germline V lookup: CDR1 MNHEY, CDR2 SVGAGI. The CDR3 sequence is 16 residues long. This CDR3 is CASSYSTGELTGELFF. In DNA, the CDR3 is TGTGCCAGCAGTTACTCAACAGGGGAACTCACCGGGGAGCTGTTTTTT.

With respect to this clone: One end of the junction does not line up with germline, which may come from a read error. The chain couples TRBV9 to TRBJ2-1; D not resolved. Germline CDR1 is SGDLS and CDR2 is YYNGEE. This CDR3 region has 12 residues. CDR3 nucleotide sequence: TGTGCCAGCAGCGGTTCCTCCAATGAGCAGTTCTTC. It encodes CASSGSSNEQFF.

The chain recombines TRBV4-3 with TRBJ1-2; D unresolved. The CDR3 has 15 amino acids. CDR1 LGHNA and CDR2 YSLEER come from the germline V gene. The V end was cut by 1 base, the J end by 8 bases, with 17 bases between. This CDR3 is CASSQVVAGEGGYTF. The CDR3 nucleotides are TGCGCCAGCAGCCAAGTAGTAGCAGGCGAAGGGGGCTACACCTTC.

The CDR3 DNA is TGTGCCAGCAGCCTTGACAGGAATCCCTCAACTAATGAAAAACTGTTTTTT. Translation: CASSLDRNPSTNEKLFF. V and J are TRBV5-8 and TRBJ1-4; D perhaps matches TRBD1 (6 bases). This CDR3 region has 17 residues. Germline V gene data show CDR1 as SGHTS and CDR2 as YDEGEE. V lost 4 bases and J lost 0, with 16 bases in between.

The chain carries TRBV28 and TRBJ2-5, with TRBD2 matching 7 bases. The CDR3 has 15 amino acids. The junction had 12 bases not matched to a gene; V was cut back by 5 bases and J by 6 bases. Germline V gives CDR1 MDHEN, CDR2 SYDVKM. The CDR3 here is CASSQTGGPGQTQYF. The CDR3, as DNA: TGTGCCAGCAGTCAGACGGGGGGACCAGGGCAGACCCAGTACTTC.

This chain connects TRBV7-9 to TRBJ1-2; 8 bases fit TRBD1. With 0 bases clipped from V and 3 bases from J, the junction kept 6 bases outside the gene matches. Germline V gives CDR1 SEHNR, CDR2 FQNEAQ (reference sequence). The CDR3 is 16 amino acids. CDR3 sequence (DNA): TGTGCCAGCAGCTTAGCGAAAGGACAGGGAGACTATGGCTACACCTTC. Amino acid sequence: CASSLAKGQGDYGYTF.

The V and J genes are TRBV4-2 and TRBJ2-3, with 7 bases lining up with TRBD2. Per germline, CDR1 LGHNA and CDR2 YNFKEQ. After removal of 0 bases from V and 4 bases from J, the junction contained 10 bases not matched to a gene. The CDR3 totals 17 residues. Written as DNA, the CDR3 is TGTGCCAGCAGCCAAGACTTCCCCAGCGGGGAGGCAGATACGCAGTATTTT. Amino acids: CASSQDFPSGEADTQYF.

The chain has TRBV2 and TRBJ2-1; TRBD2 agrees at 14 bases. With 7 bases clipped from V and 2 bases from J, the junction kept 4 bases outside the gene matches. Germline V gene lookup returns CDR1 SNHLY and CDR2 FYNNEI. The CDR3 has 16 residues. CDR3 coding DNA: TGTGCCAGCACGGGACTAGCGGGGGCTCCCTACAATGAGCAGTTCTTC. This translates into CASTGLAGAPYNEQFF.